This T cell receptor (beta chain) came from a study of lymphopenia after photon versus proton radiotherapy. General observations from the study: Post-nadir diversity loss with photons came from oligoclonal expansion, particularly CD8+ Temra cells. Proton therapy kept repertoires fairly stable, unlike photons, which gained effector/memory cells.

Comments on this clone: Its antigen is as yet unknown.

There are 14 residues in the CDR3. Trimming stripped 3 bases from V and 0 bases from J, with 9 bases between. Germline V lookup: CDR1 MNHEY, CDR2 SMNVEV (reference sequence). TCRdb keeps only in-frame clones here, not all; method: immunoSEQ multiplex PCR. Of fewer than 45,000 clones listed, around 83% were seen once; the top ten hold around 10%. Sequences were derived from peripheral blood, sampled from a patient treated with proton-based radiotherapy. This chain connects TRBV27 to TRBJ2-7; D uncertain. The receptor comes from an older woman with pancreatic cancer. Some clones in this sample may be carry-over from other donors' samples. The CDR3 reads CASSLLYTSYEQYF. The CDR3 nucleotides read TGTGCCAGCAGTTTGTTGTACACCTCCTACGAGCAGTACTTC.